The 10 T cell receptor beta chains in this list originate from one sample, sequenced in a study of cytomegalovirus exposure and HLA in healthy donors. The PCR ran on 60 Vbeta and 13 Jbeta primers. Sequencing was performed with immunoSEQ multiplex PCR; in TCRdb, only in-frame clones are kept and a portion is missing. In the table there are some 200,000 clones, 70% of which are singletons. Sequencing was carried out using PBMCs. The receptors were gathered from a man aged 35-49 years in good health and CMV-seropositive.

The chain joins TRBV19 to TRBJ1-2, with D possibly TRBD1 on 6 matching bases. The CDR3 extends over 16 amino acids. Per germline, CDR1 LNHDA and CDR2 SQIVND (reference sequence). Trimming removed 5 bases from V and 3 bases from J, with 19 bases in between. CDR3 coding DNA: TGTGCCAGTAGTCCCATCCGGGGGGCAGGTGACTATGGCTACACCTTC. Translated, it gives CASSPIRGAGDYGYTF. The full variable domain, its missing parts supplied by reference TRBV19 and TRBJ1-2, is DGGITQSPKYLFRKEGQNVTLSCEQNLNHDAMYWYRQDPGQGLRLIYYSQIVNDFQKGDIAEGYSVSREKKESFPLTVTSAQKNPTAFYLCASSPIRGAGDYGYTFGSGTRLTVV.

V is TRBV6-5 and J is TRBJ2-7, with TRBD2 as a possible D gene (5 bases). This CDR3 has 13 residues. Germline V CDR1 and CDR2: MNHEY, SVGAGI. V lost 4 bases to trimming and J lost 0 bases, with 7 bases between them. The chain's CDR3 is CASSSGNSYEQYF. The DNA for the CDR3 is TGTGCCAGCAGTTCCGGGAACTCCTACGAGCAGTACTTC.

The chain joins TRBV2 to TRBJ1-1; the D is unclear. Germline V gives CDR1 SNHLY, CDR2 FYNNEI. The V and J ends lost 7 bases and 4 bases respectively, with 10 bases between them. CDR3 length: 12 amino acids. The CDR3 reads CASTTETTEAFF. The DNA of the CDR3 is TGTGCCAGCACTACAGAGACCACTGAAGCTTTCTTT.

The chain uses TRBV7-9 and TRBJ2-3; 15 bases are shared with TRBD2. This CDR3 is 17 amino acids long. Germline CDR1 reads SEHNR; CDR2 reads FQNEAQ (reference sequence). With 5 bases clipped from V and 6 bases from J, the junction kept 9 bases outside the gene matches. The CDR3 nucleotides read TGTGCCAGCAGCCTTGGACTAGCGGGGGGGTCCGGCGATACGCAGTATTTT. It codes for CASSLGLAGGSGDTQYF.

The gene calls are TRBV6-5 and TRBJ2-3; D is undetermined. Between the trimmed V and J ends, which lost 0 bases and 5 bases, there was a span of 12 bases. The germline V gene encodes CDR1 MNHEY and CDR2 SVGAGI. The CDR3 is 15 amino acids. CDR3 nucleotides: TGTGCCAGCAGTTACTCGAGTTGGGCAAAAGATACGCAGTATTTT. Translation gives CASSYSSWAKDTQYF.

The rearrangement uses TRBV7-2 and TRBJ1-1; possibly TRBD1 for D (5 bases). Germline lookup yields CDR1 SGHTA and CDR2 FQGNSA. Trimming removed 7 bases from V and 11 bases from J, with 17 bases in between. The length of the CDR3 is 12 residues. CDR3 nucleotide sequence: TGTGCCAGCAACCTAGACAGCCCGAGGGCTTTCTTT. Its protein is CASNLDSPRAFF.

The chain carries TRBV19 and TRBJ1-5; D is unclear. In germline, CDR1 is LNHDA, CDR2 SQIVND (reference sequence). This CDR3 has 10 amino acids. V lost 11 bases to trimming and J lost 6 bases, with 8 bases between them. The CDR3 sequence: CALPGQPQHF. In DNA form, the CDR3 reads TGTGCCTTGCCGGGTCAGCCCCAGCATTTT.

V and J are TRBV4-2 and TRBJ1-4, with TRBD1 as a possible D gene (5 bases). V dropped 4 bases and J dropped 3 bases, with 12 bases sitting between them. The CDR3 runs 15 residues. The germline gives CDR1 LGHNA, CDR2 YNFKEQ. The CDR3, as DNA: TGTGCCAGCAGCCGCGGGGAGGGGCCTAATGAAAAACTGTTTTTT. The encoded protein is CASSRGEGPNEKLFF.

CDR3 sequence (DNA): TGTGCCAGCAGTAAACAGGGGACAACTAATGAAAAACTGTTTTTT. This gives the protein CASSKQGTTNEKLFF. The genes are TRBV25-1 and TRBJ1-4, with 7 bases aligning to TRBD1. The CDR3 loop spans 15 amino acids. V was pared by 5 bases and J by 0 bases, with 3 bases of the junction left unmatched. Germline-derived CDR1 and CDR2 are MGHDK and SYGVNS.

The CDR3 region is CASSQDGTGGFGYTF. The CDR3 DNA is TGCGCCAGCAGCCAAGATGGGACAGGGGGCTTTGGCTACACCTTC. This sequence joins TRBV4-3 and TRBJ1-2, with 12 positions matching TRBD1. The V segment lost 0 bases and the J segment 7 bases; nucleotides outside the gene matches: 3. The CDR3 is 15 residues long. Germline CDR1 is LGHNA and CDR2 is YSLEER.